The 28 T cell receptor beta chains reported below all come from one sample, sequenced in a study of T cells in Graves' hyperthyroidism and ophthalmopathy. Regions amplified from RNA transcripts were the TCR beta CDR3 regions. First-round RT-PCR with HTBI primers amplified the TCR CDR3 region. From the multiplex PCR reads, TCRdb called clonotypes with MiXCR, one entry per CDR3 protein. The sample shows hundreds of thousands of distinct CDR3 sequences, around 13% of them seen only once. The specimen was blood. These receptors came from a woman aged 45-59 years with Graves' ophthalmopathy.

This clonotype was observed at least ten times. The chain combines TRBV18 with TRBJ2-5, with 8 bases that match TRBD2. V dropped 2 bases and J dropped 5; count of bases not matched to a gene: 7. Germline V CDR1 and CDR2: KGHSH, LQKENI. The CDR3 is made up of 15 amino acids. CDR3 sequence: CASSPRLAGWETQYF. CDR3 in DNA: TGTGCCAGCTCACCAAGATTAGCGGGATGGGAGACCCAGTACTTC.

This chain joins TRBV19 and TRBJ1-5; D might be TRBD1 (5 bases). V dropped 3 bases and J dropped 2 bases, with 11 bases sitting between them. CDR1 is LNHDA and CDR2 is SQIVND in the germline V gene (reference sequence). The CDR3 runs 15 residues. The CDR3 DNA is TGTGCCAGTAGTATCGGAGGGGATGGCAATCAGCCCCAGCATTTT. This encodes CASSIGGDGNQPQHF.

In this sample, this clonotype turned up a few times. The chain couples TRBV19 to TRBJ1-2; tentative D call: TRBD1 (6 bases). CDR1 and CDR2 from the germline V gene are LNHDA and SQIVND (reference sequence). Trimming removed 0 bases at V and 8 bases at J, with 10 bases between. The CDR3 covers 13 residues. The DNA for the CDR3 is TGTGCCAGTAGTATAGAGCGGGGGCTCGGCTACACCTTC. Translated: CASSIERGLGYTF.

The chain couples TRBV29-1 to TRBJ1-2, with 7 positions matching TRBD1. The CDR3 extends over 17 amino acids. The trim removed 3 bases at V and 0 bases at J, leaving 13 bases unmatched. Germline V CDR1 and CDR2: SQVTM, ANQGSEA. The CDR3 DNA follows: TGCAGCGTTGAGCCCGGGGACAGCCGCCTCCCTAACTATGGCTACACCTTC. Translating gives CSVEPGDSRLPNYGYTF. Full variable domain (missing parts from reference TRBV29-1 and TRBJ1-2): SAVISQKPSRDICQRGTSLTIQCQVDSQVTMMFWYRQQPGQSLTLIATANQGSEATYESGFVIDKFPISRPNLTFSTLTVSNMSPEDSSIYLCSVEPGDSRLPNYGYTFGSGTRLTVV.

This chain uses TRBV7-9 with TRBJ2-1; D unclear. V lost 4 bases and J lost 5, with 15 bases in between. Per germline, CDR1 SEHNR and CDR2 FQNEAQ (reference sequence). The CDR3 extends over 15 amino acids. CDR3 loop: CASSSSRPWDNEQFF. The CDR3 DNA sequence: TGTGCCAGCAGCTCATCGCGACCGTGGGACAATGAGCAGTTCTTC.

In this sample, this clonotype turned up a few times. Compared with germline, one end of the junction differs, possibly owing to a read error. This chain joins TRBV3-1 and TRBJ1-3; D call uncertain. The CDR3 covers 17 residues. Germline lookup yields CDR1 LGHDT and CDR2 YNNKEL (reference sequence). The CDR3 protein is CASSQDLFIDSGNTIYF. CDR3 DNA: TGTGCCAGCAGCCAAGATTTGTTTATTGACTCTGGGAACACCATATATTTT.

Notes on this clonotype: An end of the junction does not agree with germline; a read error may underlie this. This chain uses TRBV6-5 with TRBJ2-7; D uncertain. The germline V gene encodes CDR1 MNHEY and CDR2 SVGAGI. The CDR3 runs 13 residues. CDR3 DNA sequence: TGTGCCGGCAGTTACTCGCCGAGAGGTGAGCAGTACTTC. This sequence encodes CAGSYSPRGEQYF.

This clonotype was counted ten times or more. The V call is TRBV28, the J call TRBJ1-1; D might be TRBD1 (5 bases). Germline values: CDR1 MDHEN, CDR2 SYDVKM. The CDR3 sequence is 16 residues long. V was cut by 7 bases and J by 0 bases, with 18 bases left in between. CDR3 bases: TGTGCCAGCACGCCCTCCCGGGGCGGGGTGAACACTGAAGCTTTCTTT. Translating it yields CASTPSRGGVNTEAFF.

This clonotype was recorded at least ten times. The DNA for the CDR3 is TGTGCCAGCAGCCCGTTTTACTCTGGAAACACCATATATTTT. This sequence encodes CASSPFYSGNTIYF. The genes are TRBV7-6 and TRBJ1-3; D uncertain. CDR1 and CDR2 from the germline V gene are SGHVS and FNYEAQ. V gave up 5 bases and J gave up 0 bases, with 8 bases separating them. The CDR3 is 14 residues long.

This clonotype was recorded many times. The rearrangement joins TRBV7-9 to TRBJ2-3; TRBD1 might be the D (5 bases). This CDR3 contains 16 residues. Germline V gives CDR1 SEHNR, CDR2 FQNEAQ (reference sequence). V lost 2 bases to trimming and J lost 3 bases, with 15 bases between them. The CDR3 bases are TGTGCCAGCAGCTTACCCCCCCAGGGTCGGACAGATACGCAGTATTTT. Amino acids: CASSLPPQGRTDTQYF.

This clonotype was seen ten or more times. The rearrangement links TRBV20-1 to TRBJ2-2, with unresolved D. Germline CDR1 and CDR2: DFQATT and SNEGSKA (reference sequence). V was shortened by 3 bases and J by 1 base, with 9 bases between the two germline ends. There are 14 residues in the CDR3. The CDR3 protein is CSARERENTGELFF. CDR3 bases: TGCAGTGCTAGGGAGCGTGAGAACACCGGGGAGCTGTTTTTT.

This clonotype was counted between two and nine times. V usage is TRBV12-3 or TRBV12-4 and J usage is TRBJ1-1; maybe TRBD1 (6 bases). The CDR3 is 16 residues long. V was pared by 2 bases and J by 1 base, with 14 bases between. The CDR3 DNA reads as TGTGCCAGCAGTTTATCAGGAGGGGGTGGGAACACTGAAGCTTTCTTT. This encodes CASSLSGGGGNTEAFF.

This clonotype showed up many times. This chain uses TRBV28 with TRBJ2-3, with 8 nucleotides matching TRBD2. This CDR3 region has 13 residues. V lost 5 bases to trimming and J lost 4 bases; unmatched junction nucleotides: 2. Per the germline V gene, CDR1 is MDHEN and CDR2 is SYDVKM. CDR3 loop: CASSIGGADTQYF. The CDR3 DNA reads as TGTGCCAGCAGTATCGGGGGGGCAGATACGCAGTATTTT.

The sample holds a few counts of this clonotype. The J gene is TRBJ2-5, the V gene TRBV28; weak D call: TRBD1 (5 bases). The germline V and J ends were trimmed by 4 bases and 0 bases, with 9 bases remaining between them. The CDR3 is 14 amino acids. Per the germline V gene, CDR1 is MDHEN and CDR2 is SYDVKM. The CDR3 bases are TGTGCCAGCAGTTCTCCAGGGTACCAAGAGACCCAGTACTTC. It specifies CASSSPGYQETQYF.

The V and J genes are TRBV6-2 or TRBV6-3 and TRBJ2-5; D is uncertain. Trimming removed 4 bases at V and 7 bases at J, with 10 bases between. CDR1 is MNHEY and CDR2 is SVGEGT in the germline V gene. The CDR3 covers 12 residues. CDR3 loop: CASSSRSWTQYF. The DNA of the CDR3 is TGTGCCAGCAGTTCCCGTTCCTGGACCCAGTACTTC.

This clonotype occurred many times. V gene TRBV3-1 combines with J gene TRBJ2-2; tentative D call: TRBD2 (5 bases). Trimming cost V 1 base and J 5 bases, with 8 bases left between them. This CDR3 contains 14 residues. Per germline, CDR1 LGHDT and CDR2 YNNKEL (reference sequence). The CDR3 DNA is TGTGCCAGCAGCCAAGTCGGGGAGACCGGGGAGCTGTTTTTT. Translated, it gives CASSQVGETGELFF.

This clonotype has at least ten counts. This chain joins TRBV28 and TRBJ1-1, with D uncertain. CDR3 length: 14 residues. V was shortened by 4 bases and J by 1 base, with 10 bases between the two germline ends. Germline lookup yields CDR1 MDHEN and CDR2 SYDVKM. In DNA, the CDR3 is TGTGCCAGCAGTTCCCCGTCTACGAACACTGAAGCTTTCTTT. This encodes CASSSPSTNTEAFF.

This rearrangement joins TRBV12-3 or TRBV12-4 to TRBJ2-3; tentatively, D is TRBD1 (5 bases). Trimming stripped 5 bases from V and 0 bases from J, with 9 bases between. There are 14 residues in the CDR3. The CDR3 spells CASSHRLSTDTQYF. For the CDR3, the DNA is TGTGCCAGCAGTCACAGGTTGAGCACAGATACGCAGTATTTT.

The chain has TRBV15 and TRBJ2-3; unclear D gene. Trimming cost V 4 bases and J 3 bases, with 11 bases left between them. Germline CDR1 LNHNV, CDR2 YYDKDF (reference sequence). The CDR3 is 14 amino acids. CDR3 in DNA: TGTGCCACCAGCAATCCCGCTAGAACAGATACGCAGTATTTT. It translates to CATSNPARTDTQYF.

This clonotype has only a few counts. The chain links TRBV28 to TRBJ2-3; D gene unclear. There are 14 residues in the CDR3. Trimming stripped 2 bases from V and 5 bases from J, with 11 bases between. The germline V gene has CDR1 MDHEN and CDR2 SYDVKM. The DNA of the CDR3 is TGTGCCAGCAGTTTAGGGCTAGTAATAGATACGCAGTATTTT. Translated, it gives CASSLGLVIDTQYF.

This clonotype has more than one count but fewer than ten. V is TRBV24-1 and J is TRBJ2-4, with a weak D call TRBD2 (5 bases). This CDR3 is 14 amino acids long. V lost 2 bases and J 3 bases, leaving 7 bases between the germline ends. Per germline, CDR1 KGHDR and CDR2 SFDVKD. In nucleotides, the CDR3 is TGTGCCACCAGTGATTCCGGGATCAAAAACATTCAGTACTTC. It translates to CATSDSGIKNIQYF.

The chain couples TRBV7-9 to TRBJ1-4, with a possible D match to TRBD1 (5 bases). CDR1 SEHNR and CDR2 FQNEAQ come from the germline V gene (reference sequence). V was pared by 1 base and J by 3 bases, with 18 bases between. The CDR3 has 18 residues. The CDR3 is CASSLVNRGAGANEKLFF. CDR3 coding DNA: TGTGCCAGCAGCTTAGTCAATCGTGGGGCCGGAGCTAATGAAAAACTGTTTTTT.

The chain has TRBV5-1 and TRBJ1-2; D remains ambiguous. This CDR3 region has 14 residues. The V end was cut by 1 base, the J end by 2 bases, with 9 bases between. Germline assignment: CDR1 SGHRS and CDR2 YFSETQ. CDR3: CASSLLGQNYGYTF. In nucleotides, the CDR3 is TGCGCCAGCAGCTTGTTGGGTCAGAACTATGGCTACACCTTC.

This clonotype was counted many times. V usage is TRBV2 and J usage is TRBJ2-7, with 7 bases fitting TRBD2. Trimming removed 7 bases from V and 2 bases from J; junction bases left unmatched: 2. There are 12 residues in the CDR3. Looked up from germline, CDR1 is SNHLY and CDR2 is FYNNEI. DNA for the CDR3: TGTGCCAGCAACGGACTAGCCTACGAGCAGTACTTC. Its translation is CASNGLAYEQYF.

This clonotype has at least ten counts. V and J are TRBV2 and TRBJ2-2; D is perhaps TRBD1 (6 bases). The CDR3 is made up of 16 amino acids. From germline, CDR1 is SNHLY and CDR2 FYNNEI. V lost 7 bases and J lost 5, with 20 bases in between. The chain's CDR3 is CASTGTNLGITGELFF. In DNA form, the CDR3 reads TGTGCCAGCACAGGGACAAATTTGGGAATTACCGGGGAGCTGTTTTTT.

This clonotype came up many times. The CDR3 sequence is CASSFGGSPTEQFF. The CDR3 DNA reads TGTGCCAGCAGTTTTGGCGGGAGCCCCACTGAGCAGTTCTTC. J is TRBJ2-1 and V is TRBV28; TRBD2 aligns across 7 bases. Germline V lookup: CDR1 MDHEN, CDR2 SYDVKM. The CDR3 has 14 residues. Trimming took 3 bases from V and 9 from J; bases not matched to a gene: 8.

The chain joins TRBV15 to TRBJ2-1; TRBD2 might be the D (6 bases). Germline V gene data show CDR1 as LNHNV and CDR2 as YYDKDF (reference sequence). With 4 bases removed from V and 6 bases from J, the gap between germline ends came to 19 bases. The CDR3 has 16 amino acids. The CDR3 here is CATSTLSSETFNEQFF. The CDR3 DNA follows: TGTGCCACCAGCACCCTATCTAGCGAGACCTTCAATGAGCAGTTCTTC.

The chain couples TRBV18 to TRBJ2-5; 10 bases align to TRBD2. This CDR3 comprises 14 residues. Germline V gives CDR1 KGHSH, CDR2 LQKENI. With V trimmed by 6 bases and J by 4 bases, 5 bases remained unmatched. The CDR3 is CASSRTSGRETQYF. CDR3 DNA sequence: TGTGCCAGCTCTAGGACTAGCGGACGAGAGACCCAGTACTTC.